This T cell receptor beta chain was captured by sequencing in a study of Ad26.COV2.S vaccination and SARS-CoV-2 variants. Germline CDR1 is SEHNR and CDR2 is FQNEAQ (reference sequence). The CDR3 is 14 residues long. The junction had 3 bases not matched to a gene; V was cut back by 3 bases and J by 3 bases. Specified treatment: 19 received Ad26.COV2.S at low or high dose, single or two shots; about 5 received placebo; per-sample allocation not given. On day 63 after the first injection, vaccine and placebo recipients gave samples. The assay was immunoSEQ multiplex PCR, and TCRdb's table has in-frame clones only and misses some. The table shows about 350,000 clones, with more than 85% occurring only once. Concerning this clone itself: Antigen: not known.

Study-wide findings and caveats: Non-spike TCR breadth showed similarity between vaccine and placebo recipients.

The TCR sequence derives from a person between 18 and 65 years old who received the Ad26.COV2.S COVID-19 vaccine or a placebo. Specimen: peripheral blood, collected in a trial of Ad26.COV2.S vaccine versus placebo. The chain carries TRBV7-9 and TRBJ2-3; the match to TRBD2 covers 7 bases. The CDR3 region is CASSFSGGTDTQYF. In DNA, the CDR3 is TGTGCCAGCAGCTTTTCGGGAGGAACAGATACGCAGTATTTT.